This T cell receptor (beta chain) came from a study of shared clonotypes between healthy human individuals. Study as a whole: Each donor had three CD4 naive, three CD4 memory, two CD8 naive and one CD8 memory plate. Study results and caveats: Non-shared clonotypes had lower generation probabilities than those shared by all four donors.

Worth noting for this clone: The antigen is unknown.

V lost 4 bases and J lost 5, with 11 bases in between. The CDR3 runs 13 residues. The germline gives CDR1 MDHEN, CDR2 SYDVKM. Measured with immunoSEQ multiplex PCR; TCRdb has only the in-frame clones, and not every one. The table has 1.4 million to 1.5 million clones, roughly 96% seen once; the top ten hold roughly 1.2%. The rearrangement joins TRBV28 to TRBJ1-1, with a tentative D call TRBD1 (5 bases). Material for sequencing was naive CD4+ T cells sorted from blood. Subset here: CD45RA+ positively selected. The sequence came from a man aged 25-40 years in good health. Written as DNA, the CDR3 is TGTGCCAGCAGTTCCTCGGGGCGGACTGAAGCTTTCTTT. Translation gives CASSSSGRTEAFF. The full variable domain, rest sourced from reference TRBV28 and TRBJ1-1, is DVKVTQSSRYLVKRTGEKVFLECVQDMDHENMFWYRQDPGLGLRLIYFSYDVKMKEKGDIPEGYSVSREKKERFSLILESASTNQTSMYLCASSSSGRTEAFFGQGTRLTVV.